The 8 T cell receptor beta chains below were found in one sample sequenced in a study of blood T cell repertoires in COVID-19. The repertoire was sequenced with immunoSEQ multiplex PCR; TCRdb's copy has only in-frame clones and lacks some. Among under 500,000 clones listed, around nine tenths were seen once. Sequenced input: peripheral blood. The receptors shown here come from a woman aged 25 to 39 with acute or convalescent COVID-19.

This chain links TRBV3-1 (or the pseudogene TRBV3-2) with TRBJ2-1; the D gene is possibly TRBD2 (6 bases). CDR1 LGHDT and CDR2 YNNKEL come from the germline V gene (reference sequence). V dropped 0 bases and J dropped 4 bases, with 13 bases sitting between them. The CDR3 runs to 16 residues. The CDR3 DNA is TGTGCCAGCAGCCAAGATGGGGGGTTGGGGTACAATGAGCAGTTCTTC. It yields the protein CASSQDGGLGYNEQFF.

V gene TRBV28 combines with J gene TRBJ2-2; 7 bases align to TRBD2. Germline CDR1 reads MDHEN; CDR2 reads SYDVKM. The V gene end was trimmed by 3 bases and the J gene end by 5 bases; junction bases not matched to a gene: 6. The CDR3 is 15 amino acids. CDR3 in amino acids: CASSFTGGYTGELFF. The CDR3 bases are TGTGCCAGCAGTTTCACGGGGGGTTATACCGGGGAGCTGTTTTTT.

This clone appeared once. The chain recombines TRBV28 with TRBJ2-2, with D perhaps TRBD1 (6 bases). Trimming pared 3 bases from V and 0 bases from J, leaving 8 bases between. CDR3 length equals 15 residues. Germline values: CDR1 MDHEN, CDR2 SYDVKM. In nucleotides, the CDR3 is TGTGCCAGCAGTTTGGACAGACCGAACACCGGGGAGCTGTTTTTT. It is translated as CASSLDRPNTGELFF.

The V gene is TRBV19, the J gene TRBJ1-5; TRBD1 is a possible D gene (6 bases). From germline, CDR1 is LNHDA and CDR2 SQIVND (reference sequence). There are 16 residues in the CDR3. V shed 5 bases and J shed 2 bases, with 16 bases lying between them. The CDR3 region has the DNA TGTGCCAGTAGTTCCTCCAGGGGAGCTGGCAATCAGCCCCAGCATTTT. This sequence encodes CASSSSRGAGNQPQHF.

This clone was seen just once. This sequence joins TRBV19 and TRBJ2-2; TRBD1 matches at 8 bases. V shed 1 base, J shed 3 bases, and the junction held 1 base outside the gene matches. Per germline, CDR1 LNHDA and CDR2 SQIVND (reference sequence). This CDR3 region has 15 residues. Written as DNA, the CDR3 is TGTGCCAGTAGTATAGGGACAGGGCACACCGGGGAGCTGTTTTTT. Protein: CASSIGTGHTGELFF.

The genes are TRBV5-5 and TRBJ1-1; D is possibly TRBD1 (5 bases). The CDR3 has 16 amino acids. Trimming cost V 3 bases and J 1 base, with 16 bases left between them. Per the germline V gene, CDR1 is SGHKS and CDR2 is YYEKEE (reference sequence). In DNA form, the CDR3 reads TGTGCCAGCAGCTCCGATGTTGGGCAGGGGAACACTGAAGCTTTCTTT. This encodes CASSSDVGQGNTEAFF.

V usage is TRBV3-1 (or the pseudogene TRBV3-2) and J usage is TRBJ1-1, with D perhaps TRBD1 (5 bases). The CDR3 is 15 amino acids. Trimming shortened V by 2 bases and J by 1 base, and 11 bases separated the two germline ends. In germline, CDR1 is LGHDT, CDR2 YNNKEL (reference sequence). CDR3 amino acids: CASSQYLGQNTEAFF. The CDR3 nucleotides are TGTGCCAGCAGCCAATATTTGGGGCAGAACACTGAAGCTTTCTTT.

This chain links TRBV5-4 with TRBJ2-7; D is perhaps TRBD1 (5 bases). Looked up from germline, CDR1 is SGHNT and CDR2 is YYREEE (reference sequence). Trimming removed 1 base from V and 6 bases from J, with 11 bases in between. The CDR3 length is 13 residues. In DNA, the CDR3 is TGTGCCAGCAGCTTGCCTGGACAAGGCGAGCAGTACTTC. Its translation: CASSLPGQGEQYF.